The next 15 T cell receptor beta chains were all read from a single sample in a study of technical replicates of blood from a handful of donors. Profiling relied on immunoSEQ multiplex PCR, and the TCRdb table lists in-frame clones only, not all of them. Seen here are more than 75,000 clones, around 96% observed once, and the top ten hold roughly 0.24%. Material: T cells isolated from PBMCs. The receptors originated from a human donor in good health.

CDR3 bases: TGCAGCGCCCGGGACAGGGTTACAGATACGCAGTATTTT. This encodes CSARDRVTDTQYF. The chain links TRBV29-1 to TRBJ2-3; TRBD1 aligns across 9 bases. V was clipped by 7 bases and J by 3 bases; unmatched bases: 5. Germline assignment: CDR1 SQVTM and CDR2 ANQGSEA. The CDR3 length is 13 residues.

This clone has a single count. This rearrangement joins TRBV6-1 to TRBJ1-3, with D maybe TRBD1 (6 bases). V lost 2 bases to trimming and J lost 7 bases, with 12 bases between them. Germline CDR1 reads MNHNS; CDR2 reads SASEGT. This CDR3 is built from 14 residues. CDR3 sequence: CASSEKQGVNTIYF. For the CDR3, the DNA is TGTGCCAGCAGTGAAAAACAGGGTGTCAACACCATATATTTT.

The chain couples TRBV29-1 to TRBJ2-6; a possible D gene is TRBD1 (6 bases). CDR3 length equals 15 residues. V was trimmed by 6 bases and J by 2 bases, leaving 14 bases between them. From germline, CDR1 is SQVTM and CDR2 ANQGSEA. The CDR3 region is CSVSNPGAGANVLTF. Written as DNA, the CDR3 is TGCAGCGTCTCAAACCCAGGGGCTGGGGCCAACGTCCTGACTTTC. Based on the CDR3 plus reference TRBV29-1 and TRBJ2-6, the full variable domain is SAVISQKPSRDICQRGTSLTIQCQVDSQVTMMFWYRQQPGQSLTLIATANQGSEATYESGFVIDKFPISRPNLTFSTLTVSNMSPEDSSIYLCSVSNPGAGANVLTFGAGSRLTVL.

This chain links TRBV7-9 with TRBJ2-2; D unclear. The CDR3 has 11 amino acids. The germline gives CDR1 SEHNR, CDR2 FQNEAQ (reference sequence). V lost 9 bases to trimming and J lost 4 bases, with 6 bases between them. The CDR3 protein is CASSGTGELFF. Here the CDR3 DNA reads TGTGCCAGTTCGGGCACCGGGGAGCTGTTTTTT. The variable domain in full, with the rest retrieved from reference TRBV7-9 and TRBJ2-2, is DTGVSQNPRHKITKRGQNVTFRCDPISEHNRLYWYRQTLGQGPEFLTYFQNEAQLEKSRLLSDRFSAERPKGSFSTLEIQRTEQGDSAMYLCASSGTGELFFGEGSRLTVL.

V usage is TRBV11-1 and J usage is TRBJ2-5, with D perhaps matching TRBD2 (5 bases). V gave up 4 bases and J gave up 5 bases, with 8 bases separating them. The CDR3 covers 12 residues. CDR1 SGHAT and CDR2 FQDESV come from the germline V gene (reference sequence). CDR3 sequence reads: CASSSSSETQYF. CDR3 nucleotides: TGTGCCAGCAGCTCTAGCAGCGAGACCCAGTACTTC. The full variable domain, with the rest looked up from reference TRBV11-1 and TRBJ2-5, is EAEVAQSPRYKITEKSQAVAFWCDPISGHATLYWYRQILGQGPELLVQFQDESVVDDSQLPKDRFSAERLKGVDSTLKIQPAELGDSAMYLCASSSSSETQYFGPGTRLLVL.

The chain is built from TRBV9 and TRBJ2-5, with D perhaps matching TRBD2 (6 bases). Trimming cost V 4 bases and J 7 bases, with 11 bases left between them. Germline CDR1 SGDLS, CDR2 YYNGEE. The CDR3 contains 12 residues. CDR3 sequence reads: CASSPEGGTQYF. CDR3 coding DNA: TGTGCCAGCAGCCCGGAGGGCGGGACCCAGTACTTC.

V usage is TRBV28 and J usage is TRBJ2-1; D is ambiguous. V was pared by 5 bases and J by 3 bases, with 8 bases between. Per the germline V gene, CDR1 is MDHEN and CDR2 is SYDVKM. This CDR3 region has 13 residues. The chain's CDR3 is CASSGSDYNEQFF. CDR3 DNA sequence: TGTGCCAGCAGTGGAAGCGACTACAATGAGCAGTTCTTC.

This chain uses TRBV6-4 with TRBJ2-6, with 9 bases matching TRBD2. Germline loops: CDR1 MRHNA, CDR2 SNTAGT. Trimming removed 0 bases from V and 3 bases from J; junction bases left unmatched: 6. There are 18 residues in the CDR3. Written as DNA, the CDR3 is TGTGCCAGCAGTGACTCAGGAGCGGGGGGTTTTGGGGCCAACGTCCTGACTTTC. Protein product: CASSDSGAGGFGANVLTF.

The gene calls are TRBV29-1 and TRBJ1-2, with D uncertain. The CDR3 is 11 residues long. The V end was cut by 3 bases, the J end by 6 bases, with 8 bases between. Germline V gene data show CDR1 as SQVTM and CDR2 as ANQGSEA. CDR3 nucleotide sequence: TGCAGCGTTGAGAAGAGGGATGGCTACACCTTC. Protein product: CSVEKRDGYTF.

V usage is TRBV5-1 and J usage is TRBJ2-1; 7 bases fit TRBD2. This CDR3 spans 15 amino acids. From germline, CDR1 is SGHRS and CDR2 YFSETQ. Trimming at V came to 2 bases and at J to 1 base, leaving 3 bases not matched to a gene. CDR3 sequence reads: CASSFWGGSYNEQFF. CDR3 DNA sequence: TGCGCCAGCAGCTTTTGGGGGGGTTCCTACAATGAGCAGTTCTTC. Together with reference TRBV5-1 and TRBJ2-1, the CDR3 gives the full variable domain: KAGVTQTPRYLIKTRGQQVTLSCSPISGHRSVSWYQQTPGQGLQFLFEYFSETQRNKGNFPGRFSGRQFSNSRSEMNVSTLELGDSALYLCASSFWGGSYNEQFFGPGTRLTVL.

The V and J genes are TRBV5-6 and TRBJ1-2; no reliable D call. Germline assignment: CDR1 SGHDT and CDR2 YYEEEE. This CDR3 comprises 16 residues. Trimming took 2 bases from V and 8 from J, leaving 22 bases between them. As DNA, the CDR3 is TGTGCCAGCAGCTTATCGGCGGAGCACCTGGTCTCGGGCTACACCTTC. Its translation is CASSLSAEHLVSGYTF.

This sequence joins TRBV19 and TRBJ1-2; weak D call: TRBD1 (6 bases). Per the germline V gene, CDR1 is LNHDA and CDR2 is SQIVND (reference sequence). The CDR3 has 14 amino acids. V was pared by 7 bases and J by 4 bases, with 16 bases between. The CDR3 bases are TGTGCCAGTACAGTGGGACACAACCTCTATGGCTACACCTTC. Its translation: CASTVGHNLYGYTF.

The chain employs TRBV4-1 and TRBJ1-1, with 8 bases that match TRBD1. The CDR3 covers 15 residues. Trimming cost V 3 bases and J 5 bases; bases outside gene matches: 8. Germline CDR1 is MGHRA and CDR2 is YSYEKL. This CDR3 reads CASSQSGGRVTEAFF. CDR3 coding DNA: TGCGCCAGCAGCCAGTCAGGGGGCCGAGTAACTGAAGCTTTCTTT.

This chain connects TRBV7-8 to TRBJ1-2; D remains ambiguous. The germline CDR1 and CDR2 sequences are SGHVS and FQNEAQ. This CDR3 region has 13 residues. The V gene lost 2 bases and the J gene lost 4 bases, with 8 bases spanning the gap. DNA of the CDR3: TGTGCCAGCAGCTTATCAGACACCTATGGCTACACCTTC. This encodes CASSLSDTYGYTF.

The chain has TRBV4-2 and TRBJ2-3; a weak D match, TRBD2 (5 bases). This CDR3 is built from 16 residues. Germline CDR1 is LGHNA and CDR2 is YNFKEQ. Between the trimmed V and J ends, which lost 1 base and 4 bases, there was a span of 15 bases. The CDR3: CASSQGEGGLADTQYF. The CDR3 bases are TGTGCCAGCAGCCAAGGGGAAGGAGGACTCGCAGATACGCAGTATTTT.